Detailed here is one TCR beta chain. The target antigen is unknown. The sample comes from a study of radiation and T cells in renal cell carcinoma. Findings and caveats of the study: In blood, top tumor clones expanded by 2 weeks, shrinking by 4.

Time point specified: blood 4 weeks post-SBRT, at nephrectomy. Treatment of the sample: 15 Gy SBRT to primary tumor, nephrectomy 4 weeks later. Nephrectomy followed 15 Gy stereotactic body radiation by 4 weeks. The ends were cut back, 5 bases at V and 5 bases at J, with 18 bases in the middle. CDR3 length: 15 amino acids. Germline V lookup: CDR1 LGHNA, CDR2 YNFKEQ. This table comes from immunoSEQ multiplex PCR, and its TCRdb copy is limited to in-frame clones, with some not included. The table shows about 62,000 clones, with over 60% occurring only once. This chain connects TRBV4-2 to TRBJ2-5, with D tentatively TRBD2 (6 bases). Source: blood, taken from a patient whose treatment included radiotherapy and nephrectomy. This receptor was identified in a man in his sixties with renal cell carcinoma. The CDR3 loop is CASSTGTPDRETQYF. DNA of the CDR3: TGTGCCAGCAGCACCGGGACTCCTGACCGGGAGACCCAGTACTTC.